This T cell receptor (beta chain) emerged from a study of cytomegalovirus exposure and HLA in healthy donors. The germline V gene has CDR1 SGHTA and CDR2 FQGNSA. The CDR3 has 14 residues. V dropped 4 bases and J dropped 4; count of bases not matched to a gene: 4. Details on this clone: Its antigen is as yet unknown.

Overall study findings and caveats: A link between a missense DCLRE1C variant and TCR beta V- and J-gene trimming emerged from a later analysis. CMV serostatus was the sole immune exposure information available. Earlier analysis looked at TCR beta V segments, and most were productive about 90% or about 30% of the time. What was likely a sequencing artifact was a cluster of highly shared sequence variants.

The PCR employed 60 Vbeta primers together with 13 Jbeta primers. Clones were read by immunoSEQ multiplex PCR, and TCRdb kept only the in-frame ones, dropping some. The sample has fewer than 250,000 clones; roughly 75% are singletons. This rearrangement joins TRBV7-2 to TRBJ1-1; the match to TRBD1 covers 9 bases. The sequencing input was PBMCs. This sequence was found in a woman in her twenties or thirties in good health and CMV-seronegative. The CDR3 reads CASSWTGAGTEAFF. CDR3 DNA: TGTGCCAGCAGCTGGACAGGGGCAGGCACTGAAGCTTTCTTT.